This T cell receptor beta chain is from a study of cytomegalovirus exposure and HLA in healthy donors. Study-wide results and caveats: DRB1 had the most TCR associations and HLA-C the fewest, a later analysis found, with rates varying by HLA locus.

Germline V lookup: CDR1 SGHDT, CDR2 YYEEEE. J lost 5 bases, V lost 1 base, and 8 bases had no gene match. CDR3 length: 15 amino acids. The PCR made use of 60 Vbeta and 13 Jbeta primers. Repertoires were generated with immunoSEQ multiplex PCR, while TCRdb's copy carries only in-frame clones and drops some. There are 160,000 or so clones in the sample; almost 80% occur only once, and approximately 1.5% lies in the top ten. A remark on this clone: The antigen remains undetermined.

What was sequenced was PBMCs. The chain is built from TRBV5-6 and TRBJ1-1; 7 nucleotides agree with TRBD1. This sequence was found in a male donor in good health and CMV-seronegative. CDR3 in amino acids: CASSLLQGTGTEAFF. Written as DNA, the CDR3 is TGTGCCAGCAGCTTGCTACAGGGGACGGGGACTGAAGCTTTCTTT.